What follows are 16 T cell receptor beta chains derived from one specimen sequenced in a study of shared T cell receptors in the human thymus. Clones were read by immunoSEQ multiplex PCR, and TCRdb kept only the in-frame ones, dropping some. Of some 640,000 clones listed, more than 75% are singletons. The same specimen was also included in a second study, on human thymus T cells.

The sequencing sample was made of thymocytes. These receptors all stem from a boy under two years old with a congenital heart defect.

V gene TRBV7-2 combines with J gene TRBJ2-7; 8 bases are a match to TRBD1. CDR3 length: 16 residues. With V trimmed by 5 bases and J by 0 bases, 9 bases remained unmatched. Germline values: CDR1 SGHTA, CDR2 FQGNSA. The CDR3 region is CASSALRDRTSYEQYF. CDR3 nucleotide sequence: TGTGCCAGCAGCGCCCTCCGGGACAGGACCTCCTACGAGCAGTACTTC.

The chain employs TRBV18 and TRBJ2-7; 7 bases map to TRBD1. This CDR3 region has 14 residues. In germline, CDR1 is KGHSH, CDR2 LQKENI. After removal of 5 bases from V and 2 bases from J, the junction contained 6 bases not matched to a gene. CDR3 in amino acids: CASSSQGDPYEQYF. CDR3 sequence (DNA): TGTGCCAGCTCATCTCAGGGGGATCCCTACGAGCAGTACTTC.

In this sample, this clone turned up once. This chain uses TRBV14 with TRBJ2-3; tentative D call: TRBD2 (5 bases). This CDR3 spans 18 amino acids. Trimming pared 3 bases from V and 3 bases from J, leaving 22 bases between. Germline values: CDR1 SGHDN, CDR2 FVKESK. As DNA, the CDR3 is TGTGCCAGCAGCCACCCAGCGCAGCGGCCCTTTCAAACAGATACGCAGTATTTT. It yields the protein CASSHPAQRPFQTDTQYF.

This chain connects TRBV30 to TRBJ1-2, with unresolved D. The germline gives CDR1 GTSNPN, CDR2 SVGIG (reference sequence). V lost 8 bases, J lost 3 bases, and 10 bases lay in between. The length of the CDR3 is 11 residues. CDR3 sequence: CAGTAYYGYTF. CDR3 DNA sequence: TGTGCCGGTACAGCCTACTATGGCTACACCTTC.

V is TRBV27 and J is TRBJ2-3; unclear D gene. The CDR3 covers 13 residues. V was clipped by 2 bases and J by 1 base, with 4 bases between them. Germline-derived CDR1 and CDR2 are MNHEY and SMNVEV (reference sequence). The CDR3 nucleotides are TGTGCCAGCAGTTTAGTAGGCACAGATACGCAGTATTTT. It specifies CASSLVGTDTQYF.

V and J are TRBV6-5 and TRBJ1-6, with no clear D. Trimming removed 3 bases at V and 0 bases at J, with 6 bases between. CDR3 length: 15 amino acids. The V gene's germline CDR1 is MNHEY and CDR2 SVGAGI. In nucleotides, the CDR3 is TGTGCCAGCAGTTATAGGAGCTCCTATAATTCACCCCTCCACTTT. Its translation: CASSYRSSYNSPLHF.

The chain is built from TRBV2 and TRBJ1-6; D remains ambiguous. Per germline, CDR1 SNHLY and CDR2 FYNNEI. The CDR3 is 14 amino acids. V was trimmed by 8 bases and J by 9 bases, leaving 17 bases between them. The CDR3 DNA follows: TGTGCCAGCGATACGGCCGAAGCGAGTTCACCCCTCCACTTT. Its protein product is CASDTAEASSPLHF.

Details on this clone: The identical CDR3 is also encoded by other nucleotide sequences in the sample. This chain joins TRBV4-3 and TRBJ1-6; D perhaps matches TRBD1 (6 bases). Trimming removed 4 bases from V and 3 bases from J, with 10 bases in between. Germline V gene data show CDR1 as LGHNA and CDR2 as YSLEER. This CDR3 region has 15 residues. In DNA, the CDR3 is TGCGCCAGCAGCCGCCAGGACAGCTATAATTCACCCCTCCACTTT. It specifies CASSRQDSYNSPLHF.

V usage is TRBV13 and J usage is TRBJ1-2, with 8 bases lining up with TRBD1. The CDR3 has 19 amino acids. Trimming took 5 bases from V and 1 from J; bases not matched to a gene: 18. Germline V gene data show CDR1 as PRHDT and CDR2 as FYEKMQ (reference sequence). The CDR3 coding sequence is TGTGCCAGCAGCAAATACCACCGGGACAGGCGTACACTTAACTATGGCTACACCTTC. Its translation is CASSKYHRDRRTLNYGYTF.

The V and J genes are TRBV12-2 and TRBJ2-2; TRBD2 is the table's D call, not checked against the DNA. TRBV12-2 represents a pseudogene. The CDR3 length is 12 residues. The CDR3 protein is CASRPMSGELFF. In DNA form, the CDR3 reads TGTGCAAGTCGCCCGATGAGCGGGGAGCTGTTTTTT.

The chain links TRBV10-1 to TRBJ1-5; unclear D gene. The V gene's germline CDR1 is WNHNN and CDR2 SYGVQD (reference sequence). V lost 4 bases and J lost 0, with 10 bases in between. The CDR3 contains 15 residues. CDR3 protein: CASSGEGYSNQPQHF. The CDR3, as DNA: TGCGCCAGCAGTGGAGAGGGTTATAGCAATCAGCCCCAGCATTTT.

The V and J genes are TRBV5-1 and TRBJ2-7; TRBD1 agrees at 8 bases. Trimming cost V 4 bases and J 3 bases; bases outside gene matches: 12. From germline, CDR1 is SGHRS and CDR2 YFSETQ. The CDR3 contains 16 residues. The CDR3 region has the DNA TGCGCCAGCAGCAGAGGACAGGGCATTAACTACTACGAGCAGTACTTC. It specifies CASSRGQGINYYEQYF.

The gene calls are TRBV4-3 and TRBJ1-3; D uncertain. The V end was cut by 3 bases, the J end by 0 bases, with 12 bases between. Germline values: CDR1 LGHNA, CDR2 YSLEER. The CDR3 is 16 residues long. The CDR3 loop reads CASSQALGASGNTIYF. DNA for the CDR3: TGCGCCAGCAGCCAGGCATTGGGCGCCTCTGGAAACACCATATATTTT.

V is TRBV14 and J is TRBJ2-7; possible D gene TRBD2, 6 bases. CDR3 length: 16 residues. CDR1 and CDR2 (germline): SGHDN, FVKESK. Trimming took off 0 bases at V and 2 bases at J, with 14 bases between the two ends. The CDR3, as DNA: TGTGCCAGCAGCCAAGAGGGCGGGGTCCCTACCTACGAGCAGTACTTC. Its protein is CASSQEGGVPTYEQYF.

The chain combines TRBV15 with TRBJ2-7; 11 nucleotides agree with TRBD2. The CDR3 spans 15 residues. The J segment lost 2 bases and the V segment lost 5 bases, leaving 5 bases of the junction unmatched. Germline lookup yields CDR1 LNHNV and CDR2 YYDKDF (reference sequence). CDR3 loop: CATSGPSGRPYEQYF. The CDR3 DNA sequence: TGTGCCACCAGCGGGCCTAGCGGGAGGCCCTACGAGCAGTACTTC.

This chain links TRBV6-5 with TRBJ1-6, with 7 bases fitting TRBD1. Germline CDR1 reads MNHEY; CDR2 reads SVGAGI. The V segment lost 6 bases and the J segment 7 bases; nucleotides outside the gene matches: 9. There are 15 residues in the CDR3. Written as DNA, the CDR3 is TGTGCCAGCAGGCGCGACGGGACAGCGAATTCACCCCTCCACTTT. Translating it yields CASRRDGTANSPLHF.